A selection of T cell receptor beta chains follows, all from one sample in a study of CD8 T cell repertoires and HIV-1 epitope variants. No antigen is known for these receptors. Here immunoSEQ multiplex PCR was the method, and the copy in TCRdb shows in-frame clones only, minus some. Among 5,500 to 7,000 clones listed, less than 70% were seen once. Sequenced material: cultured CD8+ T cells derived from PBMCs. The receptors come from a male donor with HIV. The CDR3 runs from the conserved cysteine through the conserved F or W. D genes are given only for firm matches. Where a row states a size, it is once, few, many or the class of an expanded clone; other rows omit it.

few	TRBV19	TRBJ1-5	.	TGTGCCAGTAGTGTCGGGGAATGGGGCAATCAGCCCCAGCATTTT	CASSVGEWGNQPQHF
.	TRBV5-4	TRBJ1-1	.	TGTGCCATCTCTCGGGGTCCCACTGAAGCTTTCTTT	CAISRGPTEAFF
.	TRBV10-1	TRBJ2-2	.	TGCGCCAGCAGTGAGGGTCGAGAGACCGGGGAGCTGTTTTTT	CASSEGRETGELFF
few	TRBV7-9	TRBJ2-7	.	TGTGCCAGCAGCCCCAACTACGAGCAGTACTTC	CASSPNYEQYF
.	TRBV7-9	TRBJ1-4	.	TGTGCCAGCAGCCAAGGGGGAACGAATGAAAAACTGTTTTTT	CASSQGGTNEKLFF
few	TRBV7-8	TRBJ2-1	TRBD2	TGTGCCAGCAGCTTAGGGTCCCCAAGGAGCGGGAGGGCCATCGCCTACAATGAGCAGTTCTTC	CASSLGSPRSGRAIAYNEQFF
.	TRBV7-6	TRBJ2-3	TRBD1	TGTGCCAGCAGCCAAGGACAGGGCGGCACAGATACGCAGTATTTT	CASSQGQGGTDTQYF
.	TRBV7-6	TRBJ2-3	TRBD2	TGTGCCAGCAGCTTAGACTCTGGGCGGGAGGCAGATACGCAGTATTTT	CASSLDSGREADTQYF
.	TRBV18	TRBJ1-5	TRBD1	TGTGCCAGCTCACCTGGGTCAGGGGGAGATAGCAATCAGCCCCAGCATTTT	CASSPGSGGDSNQPQHF
.	TRBV19	TRBJ1-5	TRBD1	TGTGCCAGTAGTCCGACAGGGACGGGCAATCAGCCCCAGCATTTT	CASSPTGTGNQPQHF
.	TRBV4-3	TRBJ2-2	TRBD1	TGCGCCAGCAGCCAAGGACAGGGCGGGGAGCTGTTTTTT	CASSQGQGGELFF
.	TRBV27	TRBJ1-1	.	TGTGCCAGCAGTTTAACCCTGAACACTGAAGCTTTCTTT	CASSLTLNTEAFF
.	TRBV7-2	TRBJ1-4	.	TGTGCCAGCAGCTCGACAGGCTCGGGCGAAAAACTGTTTTTT	CASSSTGSGEKLFF